The clone carrying this TCR beta chain was seen only once. This record comes from a study of blood T cell repertoires in COVID-19. Study-wide context: Sources were T cells, B-cell-depleted T cells, or PBMCs; the material itself was cDNA or gDNA.

Original data processing: Reference gene primer amplification in the assay estimated nucleated cell counts. Sequencing used immunoSEQ multiplex PCR; TCRdb keeps in-frame clones, though not all of them. Clonal size and the V and J genes are those of that table, whereas D and trimming came from the DNA. The sample lists about 65,000 clones; around four fifths were seen once. V lost 4 bases and J 11 bases, leaving 12 bases between the germline ends. The CDR3 has 12 residues. The V and J genes are TRBV12-3 or TRBV12-4 and TRBJ1-3; D is unclear. Sample: peripheral blood. This sequence originates from a man older than 75 with acute or convalescent COVID-19. CDR3 in DNA: TGTGCCAGCAGTTACGTTGAGCCCGCCATATATTTT. Protein product: CASSYVEPAIYF.